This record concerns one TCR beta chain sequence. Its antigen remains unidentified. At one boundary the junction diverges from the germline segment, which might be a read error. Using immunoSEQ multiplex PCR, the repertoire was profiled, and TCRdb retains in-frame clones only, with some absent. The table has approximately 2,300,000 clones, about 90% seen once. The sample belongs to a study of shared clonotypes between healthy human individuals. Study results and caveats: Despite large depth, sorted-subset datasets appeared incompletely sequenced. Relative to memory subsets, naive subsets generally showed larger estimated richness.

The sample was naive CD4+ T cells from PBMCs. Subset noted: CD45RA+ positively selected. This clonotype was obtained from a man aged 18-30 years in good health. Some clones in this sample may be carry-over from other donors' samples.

Here the CDR3 DNA reads TGTGCCAGCAGCATAGCGGGGGGCGTTGGGAATGAGCAGTTCTTC. The encoded protein is CASSIAGGVGNEQFF. This rearrangement joins TRBV7-6 to TRBJ2-1, with 10 positions matching TRBD2. This CDR3 contains 15 residues. CDR1 is SGHVS and CDR2 is FNYEAQ in the germline V gene.